Sequencing of this T cell receptor (beta chain) was carried out in a study of shared clonotypes between healthy human individuals (dated by TCRdb to about 2020). The study in broad terms: The cohort included three men and a couple of women between 18 and 49 years of age. For each donor, three plates each were used for CD4 naive and CD4 memory, two plates were used for CD8 naive, and one plate was used for CD8 memory. The study deeply sequenced blood TCR repertoires of several healthy adults to estimate repertoire size and the extent of clonotype sharing between individuals. Different laboratories and diverse techniques were used to prepare libraries and sequence TCR repertoires, to increase sequencing depth and limit assay-specific biases. Between about 0.85 and 9.5 billion PBMCs per donor were obtained by leukapheresis. Results and caveats for the whole study, not just this receptor: Because the study included a small number of donors, the genetic and exposure-history diversity represented was limited. Pairwise subsampling indicated that sequencing depth was expected to affect the degree of clonotype sharing among donors. Even with the large sequencing depth, rarefaction of the sorted-subset datasets indicated that sequencing was incomplete. Estimated clonotype richness was generally larger for naive than for memory subsets. Across four donors, approximately 5% of naive CD4, around 3.3% of naive CD8, roughly 2.3% of memory CD4, and approximately 0.4% of memory CD8 clonotypes were shared. Compared with non-shared clonotypes, clonotypes shared by all four sorted-subset donors had higher generation probabilities. Sampling was limited to blood, and TCR repertoires in tissue likely differ from TCR repertoires in blood.

Taken from cysteine to phenylalanine, the CDR3 has 15 residues. Only the CDR3 DNA is retained, 45 bases long and in frame from the first base. The V end gives up 6 bases and the J end 4 bases, leaving 12 bases in the junction not matched to a gene. For CDR1 and CDR2, the germline V gene lists MDHEN and SYDVKM. Using the deep immunoSEQ assay, TCR CDR3 regions were amplified from genomic DNA by multiplex PCR. Extracted genomic DNA from each cell subset was distributed evenly across all wells of several immunoSEQ 96-well plates, and each plate was treated as a replicate. Each replicate PCR for sorted subsets received approximately 200 ng genomic DNA, equal to about 30,000 T cell genomes. Purified libraries were quantified with a Qubit 3.0 fluorometer, sized on a Bioanalyzer 2100, and re-quantified with the KAPA Library Quantification kit. Every immunoSEQ 96-well plate was sequenced on a separate single-read 150-cycle Illumina NextSeq 550 flow cell. The authors processed their data as follows. Because the immunoSEQ output held only junctional sequences and lacked quality scores, the filtering could not match the filtering applied to full-length reads. To assign V/J genes and CDR3, sequences were annotated against IMGT germline references using PyIR, a Python wrapper for IgBLAST v1.9. Reads were removed for weak V/J assignments (E-value above 1e-6), missing CDR3, stop codons, out-of-frame junctions, or ambiguous translated residues. V3J clonotypes were defined as sequences sharing an identical inferred V gene, J gene, and CDR3 amino acid sequence. The percentage overlap between two repertoires was calculated by dividing the number of shared unique clonotypes by the size of the smaller repertoire. Richness of each repertoire was evaluated using RTK rarefaction, the Chao1 estimator, and Recon v2.1 estimates of unobserved clonotypes. For all TCRbeta clonotypes obtained by the gDNA method from a handful of donors, generation probabilities were computed with OLGA. As stored in TCRdb, this immuneACCESS dataset retains in-frame rearrangements with V and J assigned. A fraction of the clones does not appear; measured against another copy, unresolved V genes explain less than half of the discrepancy, and the remainder lacks a known reason. From that table come the V and J calls and clone size; the DNA was used to work out D and trimming. The sample table lists about 990,000 clones, more than 75% of them with a count of one. Roughly 0.55% of the sample comes from the top ten.

Donors were healthy HIV-negative adults with no recently reported acute infections or vaccinations. Every donor was a Caucasian adult living in Nashville, Tennessee, USA. CD4+ T cells were enriched by magnetic negative selection, after which naive cells were positively selected on CD45RA and the negative fraction was taken as the memory subset. Blood was obtained by leukapheresis, after which PBMCs were separated by Ficoll-Histopaque density gradient centrifugation and cryopreserved in liquid nitrogen vapor phase. Analytical flow cytometry was used to check the purity and quantity of each magnetically sorted T cell population. Each sorted fraction had its genomic DNA isolated and then quantified by UV absorbance on a Nanodrop 2000c. Of note for this clone: The target of this receptor is not known. The record has no base qualities; no much larger clone is one base away.

The sequence derives from a young man in good health. Some clones in this sample may be carry-over from other donors' samples. The chain was built from TRBV28 and TRBJ2-7, with 7 central nucleotides matching TRBD2. The sequenced sample was memory CD4+ T cells from PBMCs. This specimen's cell subset or site label, per the study, means: CD45RA-negative fraction. The DNA sequence reads TGTGCCAGCAGCCCTCTAGCGGTGGGGACGTACGAGCAGTACTTC. Its amino acids are CASSPLAVGTYEQYF.